These 23 T cell receptor beta chains share one sample of origin, sequenced in a study of T cells in narcolepsy. Data came from immunoSEQ multiplex PCR; TCRdb stores just in-frame clones and leaves some out. This sample has 25,000 to 35,000 clones, with 85% to 90% found just once. The specimen was CD45RA- memory CD4+ T cells from PBMCs. All receptors come from a human donor with narcolepsy.

This clone is a singleton in its sample. V gene TRBV30 combines with J gene TRBJ2-4; 7 bases align to TRBD2. There are 14 residues in the CDR3. CDR1 GTSNPN and CDR2 SVGIG come from the germline V gene (reference sequence). The junction had 2 bases not matched to a gene; V was cut back by 3 bases and J by 0 bases. CDR3 DNA sequence: TGTGCCTGGAGATTAGCGGGAGCCAAAAACATTCAGTACTTC. It translates to CAWRLAGAKNIQYF.

This CDR3 reads CSVDRDRDYNEQFF. DNA for the CDR3: TGCAGCGTTGACCGAGACAGGGATTACAATGAGCAGTTCTTC. This rearrangement joins TRBV29-1 to TRBJ2-1, with 7 bases identical to TRBD1. V lost 3 bases and J lost 4; bases outside the gene matches: 6. The CDR3 spans 14 residues. CDR1 and CDR2 from the germline V gene are SQVTM and ANQGSEA.

The chain has TRBV10-3 and TRBJ1-1; 8 bases are shared with TRBD1. With V trimmed by 5 bases and J by 1 base, 6 bases remained unmatched. The CDR3 covers 15 residues. The germline CDR1 and CDR2 sequences are ENHRY and SYGVKD. DNA for the CDR3: TGTGCCATCAGTAATAACAGGGGGGGGAACACTGAAGCTTTCTTT. It translates to CAISNNRGGNTEAFF.

This clone was seen just once. The V call is TRBV7-9, the J call TRBJ1-5; D unresolved. The CDR3 spans 12 residues. CDR1 SEHNR and CDR2 FQNEAQ come from the germline V gene (reference sequence). Trimming shortened V by 5 bases and J by 7 bases, and 9 bases separated the two germline ends. The CDR3 is CASSRGGQPQHF. Written as DNA, the CDR3 is TGTGCCAGCAGCCGGGGAGGCCAGCCCCAGCATTTT. Variable domain in full (rest from reference TRBV7-9 and TRBJ1-5): DTGVSQNPRHKITKRGQNVTFRCDPISEHNRLYWYRQTLGQGPEFLTYFQNEAQLEKSRLLSDRFSAERPKGSFSTLEIQRTEQGDSAMYLCASSRGGQPQHFGDGTRLSIL.

The chain combines TRBV28 with TRBJ1-1, with D possibly being TRBD1 (5 bases). With 7 bases removed from V and 0 bases from J, the gap between germline ends came to 9 bases. The length of the CDR3 is 13 residues. Germline loops: CDR1 MDHEN, CDR2 SYDVKM. The CDR3: CASTGPMNTEAFF. The CDR3 nucleotides are TGTGCCAGCACGGGGCCGATGAACACTGAAGCTTTCTTT.

The rearrangement joins TRBV19 to TRBJ1-5; TRBD1 is a possible D gene (5 bases). The V end was cut by 4 bases, the J end by 0 bases, with 10 bases between. Germline V gene lookup returns CDR1 LNHDA and CDR2 SQIVND (reference sequence). This CDR3 comprises 15 residues. CDR3 sequence (DNA): TGTGCCAGTAGTAATGCAGGGCTTAGCAATCAGCCCCAGCATTTT. Translated: CASSNAGLSNQPQHF.

This sequence joins TRBV5-6 and TRBJ1-2; D possibly corresponds to TRBD1 (6 bases). There are 15 residues in the CDR3. Germline CDR1 is SGHDT and CDR2 is YYEEEE. V was shortened by 5 bases and J by 5 bases, with 19 bases between the two germline ends. CDR3 sequence reads: CASSPRGGGYYGYTF. In DNA form, the CDR3 reads TGTGCCAGCAGTCCTAGGGGGGGTGGCTATTATGGCTACACCTTC.

The chain joins TRBV28 to TRBJ1-2; tentatively, D is TRBD1 (6 bases). Germline V gene sequence: CDR1 MDHEN, CDR2 SYDVKM. This CDR3 has 16 amino acids. V was pared by 6 bases and J by 8 bases, with 25 bases between. CDR3 loop: CASSPPTGGANFGYTF. CDR3 sequence (DNA): TGTGCCAGCAGCCCCCCAACGGGGGGCGCGAATTTCGGCTACACCTTC.

The chain uses TRBV4-2 and TRBJ2-3, with TRBD1 matching over 11 bases. V trimming: 0 bases; J trimming: 4 bases; junction bases outside the gene matches: 3. From germline, CDR1 is LGHNA and CDR2 YNFKEQ. There are 16 residues in the CDR3. The CDR3 region is CASSQDGGQGADTQYF. The CDR3, as DNA: TGTGCCAGCAGCCAAGATGGGGGACAGGGGGCAGATACGCAGTATTTT.

V and J are TRBV18 and TRBJ2-5, with 8 bases aligning to TRBD1. Germline assignment: CDR1 KGHSH and CDR2 LQKENI. The CDR3 totals 15 residues. With V trimmed by 4 bases and J by 4 bases, 8 bases remained unmatched. The CDR3 region has the DNA TGTGCCAGCTCACGTTCCACAGGGGGGATAGAGACCCAGTACTTC. It yields the protein CASSRSTGGIETQYF.

The V call is TRBV6-6, the J call TRBJ1-3, with D perhaps matching TRBD1 (5 bases). The CDR3 is made up of 16 amino acids. Germline V CDR1 and CDR2: MNHNY, SVGAGI (reference sequence). Trimming cost V 6 bases and J 0 bases, with 15 bases left between them. As DNA, the CDR3 is TGTGCCAGCAGCCAAATGACAGCACTCTCTGGAAACACCATATATTTT. Amino acid sequence: CASSQMTALSGNTIYF.

This clone occurred once. This chain uses TRBV19 with TRBJ2-6; D remains unclear. Germline lookup yields CDR1 LNHDA and CDR2 SQIVND (reference sequence). V lost 7 bases and J 0 bases, leaving 7 bases between the germline ends. The CDR3 is 14 residues long. In nucleotides, the CDR3 is TGTGCCAGTACACCAGGCTCTGGGGCCAACGTCCTGACTTTC. Its protein is CASTPGSGANVLTF.

V and J are TRBV5-4 and TRBJ2-1; D might be TRBD1 (5 bases). Germline assignment: CDR1 SGHNT and CDR2 YYREEE (reference sequence). The V end was cut by 4 bases, the J end by 0 bases, with 8 bases between. This CDR3 spans 14 amino acids. In nucleotides, the CDR3 is TGTGCCAGCAGCCCCGACAGCTCCTACAATGAGCAGTTCTTC. Translating it yields CASSPDSSYNEQFF.

The V call is TRBV5-1, the J call TRBJ2-3; no definite D call. Germline CDR1 is SGHRS and CDR2 is YFSETQ. The CDR3 extends over 13 amino acids. Trimming removed 3 bases from V and 5 bases from J, with 10 bases in between. This CDR3 is CASSSTPRDTQYF. The CDR3 region has the DNA TGCGCCAGCAGCTCTACTCCGCGAGATACGCAGTATTTT.

The chain links TRBV6-5 to TRBJ2-2; 8 bases align to TRBD1. The CDR3 length is 16 residues. Trimming at V came to 3 bases and at J to 7 bases, leaving 10 bases not matched to a gene. The germline V gene encodes CDR1 MNHEY and CDR2 SVGAGI. DNA for the CDR3: TGTGCCAGCAGTTATCGTAAAGGACAGGGAATCGGGGAGCTGTTTTTT. The encoded protein is CASSYRKGQGIGELFF.

The chain has TRBV5-3 and TRBJ1-3; no definite D call. TRBV5-3 is given ORF status, its function remaining uncertain. Between the trimmed V and J ends, which lost 3 bases and 1 base, there was a span of 8 bases. The CDR3 runs 14 residues. CDR3: CARSWVESGNTIYF. The CDR3 region has the DNA TGTGCCAGAAGCTGGGTCGAATCTGGAAACACCATATATTTT.

The chain links TRBV7-9 to TRBJ2-1; 8 bases fit TRBD1. V shed 1 base, J shed 4 bases, and the junction held 6 bases outside the gene matches. The CDR3 loop spans 16 amino acids. Germline loops: CDR1 SEHNR, CDR2 FQNEAQ (reference sequence). CDR3 in amino acids: CASSLGTGGPYNEQFF. Written as DNA, the CDR3 is TGTGCCAGCAGCTTAGGTACAGGGGGGCCGTACAATGAGCAGTTCTTC.

This chain links TRBV5-3 with TRBJ1-5; D possibly corresponds to TRBD1 (6 bases). TRBV5-3 carries the ORF label, with uncertain function. The V end lost 2 bases, the J end lost 6 bases, and 12 bases lay between the germline ends. CDR3 length: 14 amino acids. The CDR3 sequence is CARSFLQGPQPQHF. The CDR3 DNA sequence: TGTGCCAGAAGCTTTCTACAGGGTCCTCAGCCCCAGCATTTT.

The CDR3 bases are TGTGCCTGGAGTGGCCAACAGGGGCAGGCTTTCTTT. This translates into CAWSGQQGQAFF. The chain joins TRBV30 to TRBJ1-1; 7 bases fit TRBD1. This CDR3 contains 12 residues. With V trimmed by 1 base and J by 11 bases, 7 bases remained unmatched. Germline lookup yields CDR1 GTSNPN and CDR2 SVGIG (reference sequence).

The V gene is TRBV27, the J gene TRBJ1-4; 8 nucleotides align to TRBD1. Per germline, CDR1 MNHEY and CDR2 SMNVEV (reference sequence). CDR3 length: 16 residues. Trimming removed 5 bases from V and 5 bases from J; junction bases left unmatched: 10. The CDR3 protein is CASSISRQGLNEKLFF. The CDR3 region has the DNA TGTGCCAGCAGTATTTCACGACAGGGGCTAAATGAAAAACTGTTTTTT.

CDR3 protein: CASSLGPDRGQDGYTF. In DNA form, the CDR3 reads TGCGCCAGCAGCCTTGGACCGGACAGGGGGCAGGATGGCTACACCTTC. This rearrangement joins TRBV5-1 to TRBJ1-2; 11 bases map to TRBD1. The CDR3 spans 16 residues. Germline CDR1 SGHRS, CDR2 YFSETQ. Unmatched junction bases numbered 11, after V lost 4 bases and J lost 6 bases.

The count of this clone is one. The chain links TRBV9 to TRBJ1-2; a possible D gene is TRBD1 (5 bases). The CDR3 sequence is 14 residues long. Trimming removed 5 bases from V and 2 bases from J, with 13 bases in between. Germline CDR1 and CDR2: SGDLS and YYNGEE. CDR3 nucleotide sequence: TGTGCCAGCAGAGACCGGGACGGAAACTATGGCTACACCTTC. The encoded protein is CASRDRDGNYGYTF.

The chain has TRBV2 and TRBJ2-7; D is unresolved. The CDR3 is 15 residues long. The V gene lost 3 bases and the J gene lost 0 bases, with 12 bases spanning the gap. Germline-derived CDR1 and CDR2 are SNHLY and FYNNEI. In DNA form, the CDR3 reads TGTGCCAGCAGTGAGGGCAGGCCACTCTCCTACGAGCAGTACTTC. Amino acids: CASSEGRPLSYEQYF. Complete variable domain (other parts from reference TRBV2 and TRBJ2-7): EPEVTQTPSHQVTQMGQEVILRCVPISNHLYFYWYRQILGQKVEFLVSFYNNEISEKSEIFDDQFSVERPDGSNFTLKIRSTKLEDSAMYFCASSEGRPLSYEQYFGPGTRLTVT.